This T cell receptor beta chain was sequenced during a study of T cell repertoires in cytomegalovirus infection. Study in general: Alongside well-studied HLA-B-restricted CMV epitopes, recently identified HLA-C-restricted CMV epitopes were also used. CMV infection and matching HLA type were both indicated by public TCR beta signatures.

The germline V and J ends were trimmed by 8 bases and 3 bases, with 13 bases remaining between them. The CDR3 loop spans 13 amino acids. CDR1 is LNHDA, CDR2 SQIVND, per germline (reference sequence). Via MiXCR, TCRdb re-called the reads, giving one row per CDR3 protein. Of about 890,000 distinct CDR3 sequences in the sample, around 29% were seen once. Turning to this clonotype: The target antigen is unknown.

Broader study findings: The response measured ex vivo was dominated by TCR beta clonotypes (HLA-C-restricted and CMV-specific).

The rearrangement uses TRBV19 and TRBJ1-1; no clear D. The sequences come from cultured CD8+ T cells from PBMCs, collected from culture after CMV antigen stimulation. This receptor was identified in a human donor in good health (CMV status not recorded). Some clones in this sample may be carry-over from other donors' samples. CDR3 coding DNA: TGTGCCAGTGCCCGCACTCACGACACTGAAGCTTTCTTT. This codes for CASARTHDTEAFF.